The sample holds a few counts of the clone carrying this TCR beta chain. The data belong to a study of T cells after yellow fever vaccination. TCRdb re-analysed the 5' RACE reads in MiXCR, keeping a single row per CDR3 protein. The table has about 96,000 distinct CDR3 sequences, about 8.2% seen once. Specimen: CD8+ T cells not binding an NS4B(214-222) dextramer, sorted from PBMCs, collected roughly 15 days after the first yellow fever vaccination. The TCR sequence derives from a man aged 18 to 35 who received the YFV17D yellow fever vaccine.

CDR3 nucleotide sequence: TGTGCCAGCAGCTTGGCGTCTAGCGGTTACTCCTACAATGAGCAGTTCTTC. As protein: CASSLASSGYSYNEQFF. The genes are TRBV5-6 and TRBJ2-1; 7 bases map to TRBD2. The germline CDR1 and CDR2 sequences are SGHDT and YYEEEE. The trim removed 0 bases at V and 0 bases at J, leaving 6 bases unmatched. This CDR3 comprises 17 residues.